Included here is one T cell receptor beta chain sequence, with context. The data were obtained in a study of blood T cell repertoires in COVID-19. Study summary: The United States, Italy and Spain were the sources of the acute and convalescent COVID-19 samples. T cells, B-cell-depleted T cells, or PBMCs supplied cDNA or gDNA.

Profiled with immunoSEQ multiplex PCR; TCRdb holds only in-frame clones, not every one. Of a few hundred thousand clones listed, roughly 87% are singletons. Losses at the gene ends were 10 bases for V and 8 bases for J; bases not matched to a gene: 16. CDR3 length: 14 amino acids. The V gene's germline CDR1 is MDHEN and CDR2 SYDVKM. The genes are TRBV28 and TRBJ1-2; 7 nucleotides line up with TRBD1. Material: peripheral blood. The receptor comes from a man aged 40-50 years with active or convalescent COVID-19. For the CDR3, the DNA is TGTGCCATCTCTGGGGCCCACAGGGGAGGCGGCTACACCTTC. Protein sequence: CAISGAHRGGGYTF.